The source of this T cell receptor (beta chain) is a study of OX40 agonist ivuxolimab in advanced cancers. This table comes from immunoSEQ multiplex PCR, and its TCRdb copy is limited to in-frame clones, with some not included. The sample includes about 70,000 clones, approximately 83% of them seen just once. As concerns this clone: Its cognate antigen is unknown.

General study points: The study observed clonal expansion of CD4+ and CD8+ blood T cells by week 6 at 0.1 to 3.0 mg/kg. Mean expanded clone counts were higher in CD8+ than CD4+ T cells.

The CDR3 spans 14 residues. In germline, CDR1 is SGHRS, CDR2 YFSETQ. V was clipped by 3 bases and J by 6 bases; unmatched bases: 5. This chain connects TRBV5-1 to TRBJ2-1; 8 bases map to TRBD2. The sequencing here drew on CD4+ or CD8+ T cells sorted from blood, taken in a trial of the OX40 agonist ivuxolimab. The sequence was collected from an adult with an advanced solid tumor such as melanoma, head and neck, liver or kidney cancer. The CDR3 nucleotides read TGCGCCAGCAGCTCTTCCGGGACTAGCAATGAGCAGTTCTTC. This sequence encodes CASSSSGTSNEQFF.